This T cell receptor (beta chain) was recorded in a study of cytomegalovirus exposure and HLA in healthy donors. Study details: For the approximately 420 genotyped donors, about 79% fell within the Caucasian-associated ancestry cluster.

Whole-study findings and limits: By HLA locus, TCR association rates varied in a later analysis, with DRB1 showing the most and HLA-C the fewest.

In the PCR, 60 Vbeta and 13 Jbeta primers were used. Measured with immunoSEQ multiplex PCR; TCRdb has only the in-frame clones, and not every one. The table lists 150,000 to 200,000 clones, about nine tenths of them singletons. In regard to this clone: The antigen remains unidentified.

The CDR3 totals 12 residues. From germline, CDR1 is MNHEY and CDR2 SVGAGI. The receptor comes from a boy younger than 10 in good health and CMV-seronegative. The V call is TRBV6-5, the J call TRBJ2-5, with TRBD1 identical over 7 bases. The last part of the DNA fits TRBJ2-7 better; the J call may be wrong. The specimen was PBMCs. For the CDR3, the DNA is TGTGCCAGCAGCGGACAGGCCTACGAGCAGTACTTC. It codes for CASSGQAYEQYF.